This is a list of T cell receptor beta chains from one sample in a study of shared clonotypes between healthy human individuals. Libraries were prepared by immunoSEQ multiplex PCR; TCRdb keeps only in-frame clonotypes and omits some of them. In the table there are about 450,000 clones, around 80% of which are singletons. Sequenced sample: PBMCs. The receptor source for this set is a woman in her 40s in good health. Some clones in this sample may be carry-over from other donors' samples. Each CDR3 is given with its conserved first and last residue. D genes are given only for firm matches. The size entry is marked missing in some rows and otherwise reads once, few, many or a size class.

j_call: TRBJ1-1; cdr3_length: 15; clone_size: -; v_call: TRBV5-1; d_call: -; cdr3_nt: TGCGCCAGCAGCTTGTTGGGGACCATGAACACTGAAGCTTTCTTT; cdr3_aa: CASSLLGTMNTEAFF
j_call: TRBJ1-2; cdr3_length: 15; clone_size: -; v_call: TRBV7-2; d_call: TRBD1; cdr3_nt: TGTGCCAGCAGCTCCGACAGGGGGCGAGTTAGGGGCTACACCTTC; cdr3_aa: CASSSDRGRVRGYTF
j_call: TRBJ1-1; cdr3_length: 14; clone_size: -; v_call: TRBV18; d_call: TRBD1; cdr3_nt: TGTGCCAGCTCATCGCAGGGGGCGAACACTGAAGCTTTCTTT; cdr3_aa: CASSSQGANTEAFF
j_call: TRBJ1-1; cdr3_length: 16; clone_size: -; v_call: TRBV30; d_call: -; cdr3_nt: TGTGCCTGGAAATCCCCCATTATCCGGGGACGCACTGAAGCTTTCTTT; cdr3_aa: CAWKSPIIRGRTEAFF
j_call: TRBJ1-2; cdr3_length: 15; clone_size: -; v_call: TRBV14; d_call: -; cdr3_nt: TGTGCCAGCAGCCAAGATGCCAGGGGCGCGGGTGGCTACACCTTC; cdr3_aa: CASSQDARGAGGYTF
j_call: TRBJ1-5; cdr3_length: 17; clone_size: -; v_call: TRBV5-3; d_call: -; cdr3_nt: TGTGCCAGAAGCCCATCGACAGAGACGTATAGCAATCAGCCCCAGCATTTT; cdr3_aa: CARSPSTETYSNQPQHF
j_call: TRBJ2-1; cdr3_length: 13; clone_size: once; v_call: TRBV6-1; d_call: -; cdr3_nt: TGTGCCAGCAGTGCAACCCTAAATCCTGAGCAGTTCTTC; cdr3_aa: CASSATLNPEQFF
j_call: TRBJ2-3; cdr3_length: 17; clone_size: once; v_call: TRBV6-1; d_call: TRBD2; cdr3_nt: TGTGCCAGCAGTGAATCCCTAGCGGGGCAGGGGCCAGATACGCAGTATTTT; cdr3_aa: CASSESLAGQGPDTQYF
j_call: TRBJ2-4; cdr3_length: 16; clone_size: -; v_call: TRBV28; d_call: -; cdr3_nt: TGTGCCAGCAGTCCCTTAAGGAACCTAGCCAAAAACATTCAGTACTTC; cdr3_aa: CASSPLRNLAKNIQYF
j_call: TRBJ2-2; cdr3_length: 16; clone_size: -; v_call: TRBV18; d_call: TRBD2; cdr3_nt: TGTGCCAGCTCACCACCGGGACTAGCTGCGTCCGGGGAGCTGTTTTTT; cdr3_aa: CASSPPGLAASGELFF
j_call: TRBJ2-7; cdr3_length: 17; clone_size: -; v_call: TRBV19; d_call: -; cdr3_nt: TGTGCCAGTAGCGATCGATCGACGTTTGGTTATGGGTACGAGCAGTACTTC; cdr3_aa: CASSDRSTFGYGYEQYF
j_call: TRBJ2-7; cdr3_length: 14; clone_size: -; v_call: TRBV28; d_call: -; cdr3_nt: TGTGCCAGCAGTTATTTGCGTCACTCCTACGAGCAGTACTTC; cdr3_aa: CASSYLRHSYEQYF
j_call: TRBJ2-2; cdr3_length: 12; clone_size: -; v_call: TRBV7-9; d_call: -; cdr3_nt: TGTGCCAGCAGCTCATGGACCGGGGAGCTGTTTTTT; cdr3_aa: CASSSWTGELFF
j_call: TRBJ2-6; cdr3_length: 13; clone_size: -; v_call: TRBV18; d_call: -; cdr3_nt: TGTGCCAGCTCAAGCTCTGGGGCCAACGTCCTGACTTTC; cdr3_aa: CASSSSGANVLTF
j_call: TRBJ2-7; cdr3_length: 13; clone_size: once; v_call: TRBV9; d_call: TRBD2; cdr3_nt: TGTGCCAGCAGCCGAAGCGGGAGCTACGAGCAGTACTTC; cdr3_aa: CASSRSGSYEQYF
j_call: TRBJ1-5; cdr3_length: 12; clone_size: few; v_call: TRBV30; d_call: TRBD1; cdr3_nt: TGTGCCTGGGGGACAGCAAATCAGCCCCAGCATTTT; cdr3_aa: CAWGTANQPQHF
j_call: TRBJ2-7; cdr3_length: 15; clone_size: many; v_call: TRBV6-1; d_call: -; cdr3_nt: TGTGCCAGCAGTAGCGAGCCGGGGGCCTCCTACGAGCAGTACTTC; cdr3_aa: CASSSEPGASYEQYF
j_call: TRBJ2-5; cdr3_length: 15; clone_size: -; v_call: TRBV6-1; d_call: -; cdr3_nt: TGTGCCAGCAGTGCGATGGGGCCTCTCCAAGAGACCCAGTACTTC; cdr3_aa: CASSAMGPLQETQYF
j_call: TRBJ2-5; cdr3_length: 15; clone_size: -; v_call: TRBV10-1; d_call: TRBD1; cdr3_nt: TGCGCCAGCAGTGATGCCGGGACAGGGAAAGAGACCCAGTACTTC; cdr3_aa: CASSDAGTGKETQYF
j_call: TRBJ2-2; cdr3_length: 15; clone_size: -; v_call: TRBV6-1; d_call: -; cdr3_nt: TGTGCCAGCCCCCTCGGCAGGTCGAACACCGGGGAGCTGTTTTTT; cdr3_aa: CASPLGRSNTGELFF
j_call: TRBJ1-2; cdr3_length: 15; clone_size: -; v_call: TRBV28; d_call: TRBD1; cdr3_nt: TGTGCCAGCAGTCCCCCGACAGGGGAGAACTATGGCTACACCTTC; cdr3_aa: CASSPPTGENYGYTF
j_call: TRBJ2-2; cdr3_length: 14; clone_size: -; v_call: TRBV7-6; d_call: TRBD2; cdr3_nt: TGTGCCAGCGGGAGCGGGAGGGCCTCCGGGGAGCTGTTTTTT; cdr3_aa: CASGSGRASGELFF
j_call: TRBJ2-7; cdr3_length: 21; clone_size: -; v_call: TRBV2; d_call: -; cdr3_nt: TGTGCCAGCTCGTTAGACAGGGGGCCTCCCGGGCTAGCGGGAGCCCTCTACGAGCAGTACTTC; cdr3_aa: CASSLDRGPPGLAGALYEQYF
j_call: TRBJ2-4; cdr3_length: 16; clone_size: few; v_call: TRBV30; d_call: -; cdr3_nt: TGTGCCTGGAGTGTGGGCTTAGGGACAGCGGGAAAAACCCAGTACTTC; cdr3_aa: CAWSVGLGTAGKTQYF
j_call: TRBJ2-6; cdr3_length: 18; clone_size: once; v_call: TRBV15; d_call: TRBD1; cdr3_nt: TGTGCCACCAGCAGGACCCGGACAGGGGTAACTGGGGCCAACGTCCTGACTTTC; cdr3_aa: CATSRTRTGVTGANVLTF
j_call: TRBJ1-2; cdr3_length: 11; clone_size: -; v_call: TRBV2; d_call: -; cdr3_nt: TGTGCCAGCAGTGACAACGATGGCTACACCTTC; cdr3_aa: CASSDNDGYTF
j_call: TRBJ1-5; cdr3_length: 14; clone_size: once; v_call: TRBV28; d_call: -; cdr3_nt: TGTGCCAGCAGTTTCCCAGCCCGAAATCAGCCCCAGCATTTT; cdr3_aa: CASSFPARNQPQHF
j_call: TRBJ2-1; cdr3_length: 16; clone_size: -; v_call: TRBV28; d_call: TRBD2; cdr3_nt: TGTGCCAGCAACCCTCTAGCGGGAGCAACCTACAATGAGCAGTTCTTC; cdr3_aa: CASNPLAGATYNEQFF
j_call: TRBJ2-7; cdr3_length: 11; clone_size: once; v_call: TRBV28; d_call: -; cdr3_nt: TGTGCCAGCAGACGGACAGACGAGCAGTACTTC; cdr3_aa: CASRRTDEQYF
j_call: TRBJ1-5; cdr3_length: 16; clone_size: -; v_call: TRBV19; d_call: TRBD1; cdr3_nt: TGTGCCAGTAGATCTCAAGGGACAGGGGGCCATCAGCCCCAGCATTTT; cdr3_aa: CASRSQGTGGHQPQHF
j_call: TRBJ1-2; cdr3_length: 15; clone_size: -; v_call: TRBV7-2; d_call: TRBD1; cdr3_nt: TGTGCCAGCAGCCCGCGACAGGGGAGGCCTTATGGCTACACCTTC; cdr3_aa: CASSPRQGRPYGYTF
j_call: TRBJ2-7; cdr3_length: 14; clone_size: once; v_call: TRBV7-2; d_call: TRBD2; cdr3_nt: TGTGCCAGCAGCCCCGGGGGGTTCCCCAACGAGCAGTACTTC; cdr3_aa: CASSPGGFPNEQYF
j_call: TRBJ2-3; cdr3_length: 16; clone_size: -; v_call: TRBV15; d_call: TRBD2; cdr3_nt: TGTGCCACCAGCAGGGGGTTAGCGGGAGACACAGATACGCAGTATTTT; cdr3_aa: CATSRGLAGDTDTQYF
j_call: TRBJ2-1; cdr3_length: 15; clone_size: -; v_call: TRBV2; d_call: TRBD2; cdr3_nt: TGTGCCAGCAGGGGGGCTAGCGGGGGCTACAATGAGCAGTTCTTC; cdr3_aa: CASRGASGGYNEQFF
j_call: TRBJ2-1; cdr3_length: 15; clone_size: -; v_call: TRBV11-3; d_call: TRBD1; cdr3_nt: TGTGCCAGCAGTGAGGCCGGGACAGGGAACAATGAGCAGTTCTTC; cdr3_aa: CASSEAGTGNNEQFF
j_call: TRBJ2-7; cdr3_length: 15; clone_size: once; v_call: TRBV28; d_call: -; cdr3_nt: TGTGCCAGCAGTTCGGGACACCTAGATGTCTACGAGCAGTACTTC; cdr3_aa: CASSSGHLDVYEQYF
j_call: TRBJ2-7; cdr3_length: 16; clone_size: -; v_call: TRBV2; d_call: TRBD1; cdr3_nt: TGTGCCAGCAGAGCCTCCGGGACAGGGGTCTCCTACGAGCAGTACTTC; cdr3_aa: CASRASGTGVSYEQYF
j_call: TRBJ2-3; cdr3_length: 16; clone_size: -; v_call: TRBV11-2; d_call: TRBD2; cdr3_nt: TGTGCCAGCAGCTCACCGGTGGGGCTAGCGGAGCCTACGCAGTATTTT; cdr3_aa: CASSSPVGLAEPTQYF
j_call: TRBJ2-5; cdr3_length: 14; clone_size: -; v_call: TRBV9; d_call: -; cdr3_nt: TGTGCCAGCAGCTGGGGTTTTGGCGCGGAGACCCAGTACTTC; cdr3_aa: CASSWGFGAETQYF
j_call: TRBJ1-5; cdr3_length: 16; clone_size: -; v_call: TRBV10-3; d_call: -; cdr3_nt: TGTGCCATCGGGGCCCAGACGGGGAATAGCAATCAGCCCCAGCATTTT; cdr3_aa: CAIGAQTGNSNQPQHF
j_call: TRBJ2-7; cdr3_length: 14; clone_size: -; v_call: TRBV7-9; d_call: TRBD2; cdr3_nt: TGTGCCAGCAGCGTGAGTGGGAGGGAGGACGAGCAGTACTTC; cdr3_aa: CASSVSGREDEQYF
j_call: TRBJ1-1; cdr3_length: 17; clone_size: -; v_call: TRBV15; d_call: -; cdr3_nt: TGTGCCACCAGCAGCGGAGGCGCCGAGGTACTGAACACTGAAGCTTTCTTT; cdr3_aa: CATSSGGAEVLNTEAFF
j_call: TRBJ2-7; cdr3_length: 16; clone_size: -; v_call: TRBV19; d_call: -; cdr3_nt: TGTGCCAGTAGTATGCTCCGCCAGGGGGGATCCTACGAGCAGTACTTC; cdr3_aa: CASSMLRQGGSYEQYF
j_call: TRBJ1-4; cdr3_length: 15; clone_size: once; v_call: TRBV28; d_call: TRBD1; cdr3_nt: TGTGCCAGCAGTACACGACAGGGAGGGGAAGAAAAACTGTTTTTT; cdr3_aa: CASSTRQGGEEKLFF
j_call: TRBJ1-5; cdr3_length: 15; clone_size: -; v_call: TRBV27; d_call: TRBD1; cdr3_nt: TGTGCCAGCAGACCGACAGGGGTGGGGAATCAGCCCCAGCATTTT; cdr3_aa: CASRPTGVGNQPQHF
j_call: TRBJ2-3; cdr3_length: 12; clone_size: -; v_call: TRBV7-6; d_call: -; cdr3_nt: TGTGCCAGCAGCACGGGGACAGATACGCAGTATTTT; cdr3_aa: CASSTGTDTQYF
j_call: TRBJ2-7; cdr3_length: 14; clone_size: few; v_call: TRBV7-2; d_call: TRBD2; cdr3_nt: TGTGCCAGCACGTGGGCTAGCGGGACTCGGGAGCAGTACTTC; cdr3_aa: CASTWASGTREQYF
j_call: TRBJ2-7; cdr3_length: 14; clone_size: -; v_call: TRBV6-6; d_call: TRBD1; cdr3_nt: TGTGCCAGCAGTTACGACAGGGGGCTGGACGAGCAGTACTTC; cdr3_aa: CASSYDRGLDEQYF
j_call: TRBJ2-3; cdr3_length: 16; clone_size: -; v_call: TRBV7-2; d_call: TRBD2; cdr3_nt: TGTGCCAGCAGCTTATGGTCTAGCGGGAGGGACGGTAAGCAGTATTTT; cdr3_aa: CASSLWSSGRDGKQYF
j_call: TRBJ1-1; cdr3_length: 13; clone_size: many; v_call: TRBV19; d_call: TRBD1; cdr3_nt: TGTGCCAGCAGGACAGGGGGCGACACTGAAGCTTTCTTT; cdr3_aa: CASRTGGDTEAFF
j_call: TRBJ1-2; cdr3_length: 12; clone_size: -; v_call: TRBV27; d_call: TRBD1; cdr3_nt: TGTGCCAGCACGACAGGGTCGGATGGCTACACCTTC; cdr3_aa: CASTTGSDGYTF
j_call: TRBJ2-4; cdr3_length: 17; clone_size: -; v_call: TRBV27; d_call: TRBD1; cdr3_nt: TGTGCCAGACGCCCCCTACAGGGGACAGGGGCCAAAAACATTCAGTACTTC; cdr3_aa: CARRPLQGTGAKNIQYF
j_call: TRBJ1-3; cdr3_length: 16; clone_size: once; v_call: TRBV28; d_call: -; cdr3_nt: TGTGCCAGCACCTCCGGGGGGGCGGGTTCGGAAAACACCATATATTTT; cdr3_aa: CASTSGGAGSENTIYF
j_call: TRBJ2-2; cdr3_length: 15; clone_size: few; v_call: TRBV5-4; d_call: TRBD2; cdr3_nt: TGTGCCAGCAGCCGGGAGGTAGCGGCCACCGGGGAGCTGTTTTTT; cdr3_aa: CASSREVAATGELFF
j_call: TRBJ2-7; cdr3_length: 12; clone_size: -; v_call: TRBV29-1; d_call: -; cdr3_nt: TGCAGCGCCCGCTCGAGCTCCTACGAGCAGTACTTC; cdr3_aa: CSARSSSYEQYF